The rows below give T cell receptor beta chains drawn from one sample of a study of human T cells and chemical hapten exposure. TCRdb fed the RACE reads into MiXCR, producing one record per CDR3 protein. The sample lists about 120,000 distinct CDR3 sequences; about 12% were seen once. Sequencing used whole blood, obtained in connection with sensitization to the hapten diphenylcyclopropenone (DPC). These receptors came from a woman between 45 and 65 years old with alopecia areata. Some clones in this sample may be carry-over from other donors' samples. Each CDR3 is given with its conserved first and last residue. A D gene is named only where the DNA matches it firmly. Only part of the rows carry a size: once, few, many, or a class if the clone is expanded.

j_call	d_call	v_call	clone_size	cdr3_nt	cdr3_aa
TRBJ1-2	-	TRBV29-1	many	TGCAGCGTCATGAGGGACTTAAACTATGGCTACACCTTC	CSVMRDLNYGYTF
TRBJ2-2	-	TRBV7-2	few	TGTGCCAGCAGCTTGACATACACCGGGGAGCTGTTTTTT	CASSLTYTGELFF
TRBJ1-6	-	TRBV6-5	few	TGTGCCAGCAGTTACGCTCCGAATTCACCCCTCCACTTT	CASSYAPNSPLHF
TRBJ2-1	-	TRBV18	few	TGTGCCAGCTCACCATCAGGGGTAGAGCAGTTCTTC	CASSPSGVEQFF
TRBJ2-7	-	TRBV2	-	TGTGCCAGTCGGCTAGCTGTATACTACGAGCAGTACTTC	CASRLAVYYEQYF
TRBJ1-4	-	TRBV15	many	TGTGCCACCAGCAGAGATCGGACGGAAAAACTGTTTTTT	CATSRDRTEKLFF
TRBJ2-7	TRBD1	TRBV20-1	-	TGCAGTGCTAGGAGGGGGCATCCGAGGGAGCAGTACTTC	CSARRGHPREQYF
TRBJ2-3	TRBD2	TRBV12-3/TRBV12-4	-	TGTGCCAGCGCCCCGGGGGGGATCACTAGCACAAGAGCGCAGTATTTT	CASAPGGITSTRAQYF
TRBJ1-6	-	TRBV28	few	TGTGCCAGCAGTACCTACACCTATAATTCACCCCTCCACTTT	CASSTYTYNSPLHF
TRBJ1-5	-	TRBV2	-	TGTGCCGGCAGATCGGACCTTAGCAATCAGCCCCAGCATTTT	CAGRSDLSNQPQHF
TRBJ1-6	-	TRBV10-1	-	TGCGCCAGCAGTGAGTGGGTGAATTCACCCCTCCACTTT	CASSEWVNSPLHF
TRBJ2-5	-	TRBV5-1	-	TGCGCCAGCTATAGGGGGCAAGAGACCCAGTACTTC	CASYRGQETQYF
TRBJ2-1	-	TRBV7-8	few	TGTGCCAGCAGCTACCGGTCCCAGGGCTATGAGCAGTTCTTC	CASSYRSQGYEQFF
TRBJ2-3	-	TRBV29-1	many	TGCAGCACTGCCGGACGGTACAGCACAGATACGCAGTATTTT	CSTAGRYSTDTQYF
TRBJ2-1	-	TRBV20-1	few	TGCAGTGCTAGAGTACGGTCTAATGAGCAGTTCTTC	CSARVRSNEQFF
TRBJ2-1	-	TRBV27	-	TGTGCCAGCAGACTGGGGGGGGCGTCCGCTGAGCAGTTCTTC	CASRLGGASAEQFF
TRBJ2-1	-	TRBV13	many	TGTGCCAGCAGCGGGGTTATCGAGAATGAGCAGTTCTTC	CASSGVIENEQFF
TRBJ1-6	-	TRBV6-6	few	TGTGCCAGCAATCGGGTCAGGAGGCCCGAGAATTCACCCCTCCACTTT	CASNRVRRPENSPLHF
TRBJ2-3	TRBD2	TRBV28	many	TGTGCCAGCCATCTAGCGGGGGGGACAGATACGCAGTATTTT	CASHLAGGTDTQYF
TRBJ2-7	-	TRBV20-1	many	TGCAGTGCCGCGGGGAACCCAGGGGACGAGCAGTACTTC	CSAAGNPGDEQYF
TRBJ1-1	-	TRBV9	-	TGTGCCAGCAGCGCGTCTGGACAAAAAGCTTTCTTT	CASSASGQKAFF
TRBJ2-3	TRBD2	TRBV11-3	many	TGTGCCAGCAGCTCGGGAGGCGCAGATACGCAGTATTTT	CASSSGGADTQYF
TRBJ1-1	-	TRBV6-2/TRBV6-3	many	TGTGCCAGCAGTTACTCTAGGGGGAACACTGAAGCTTTCTTT	CASSYSRGNTEAFF
TRBJ2-1	-	TRBV5-5	many	TGTGCCAGCAGCTTGGCCGGGAAGGTCCCGTTCTTC	CASSLAGKVPFF
TRBJ1-2	-	TRBV4-3	few	TGCGCCAGCAGCCAGTCCACCGGGACATCAAACTATGGCTACACCTTC	CASSQSTGTSNYGYTF